A single sample is the source of the 32 T cell receptor beta chains below, sequenced in a study of blood T cell repertoires in COVID-19. Sequencing was performed with immunoSEQ multiplex PCR; in TCRdb, only in-frame clones are kept and a portion is missing. The sample lists more than 90,000 clones; 75% to 85% were seen once. Sample: peripheral blood. These receptors came from a man in his 60s with acute or convalescent COVID-19.

This sequence joins TRBV14 and TRBJ1-6; D unclear. The CDR3 has 13 residues. Germline values: CDR1 SGHDN, CDR2 FVKESK. V lost 3 bases and J 7 bases, leaving 7 bases between the germline ends. The CDR3 bases are TGTGCCAGCAGCCAGGAGGGAAATTCACCCCTCCACTTT. It is translated as CASSQEGNSPLHF.

The V and J genes are TRBV11-2 and TRBJ1-1; D remains unclear. V was pared by 2 bases and J by 5 bases, with 18 bases between. This CDR3 is 16 amino acids long. Germline CDR1 SGHAT, CDR2 FQNNGV. In nucleotides, the CDR3 is TGTGCCAGCAGCTTAAGTCCCAGTCGGGGATGGACTGAAGCTTTCTTT. It codes for CASSLSPSRGWTEAFF.

This clone was seen ten or more times. The V gene is TRBV6-5, the J gene TRBJ1-2; 7 positions agree with TRBD1. Trimming took 6 bases from V and 4 from J; bases not matched to a gene: 5. CDR1 and CDR2 from the germline V gene are MNHEY and SVGAGI. The CDR3 is 13 amino acids. CDR3 sequence reads: CASRGTAAYGYTF. CDR3 DNA sequence: TGTGCCAGCAGGGGGACAGCAGCCTATGGCTACACCTTC.

The chain is built from TRBV10-3 and TRBJ1-3; D not resolved. The V gene's germline CDR1 is ENHRY and CDR2 SYGVKD. The CDR3 contains 14 residues. Trimming removed 0 bases from V and 3 bases from J, with 6 bases in between. CDR3 sequence (DNA): TGTGCCATCAGTGAGTCCCGGGGTGGAAACACCATATATTTT. It yields the protein CAISESRGGNTIYF.

The V call is TRBV27, the J call TRBJ2-7, with D maybe TRBD1 (5 bases). The CDR3 has 15 amino acids. Germline V gene lookup returns CDR1 MNHEY and CDR2 SMNVEV (reference sequence). V shed 4 bases and J shed 11 bases, with 24 bases lying between them. CDR3 in amino acids: CASSSRMGRYELEYF. The DNA for the CDR3 is TGTGCCAGCAGTTCGCGGATGGGGCGCTACGAATTGGAGTACTTC.

The CDR3 sequence: CASSQRTSTDTQYF. The CDR3 coding sequence is TGTGCCAGCAGCCAAAGGACTAGCACAGATACGCAGTATTTT. The chain carries TRBV3-1 (or the pseudogene TRBV3-2) and TRBJ2-3; maybe TRBD2 (5 bases). The CDR3 consists of 14 residues. V lost 2 bases and J lost 0, with 6 bases in between. Germline V gene sequence: CDR1 LGHDT, CDR2 YNNKEL (reference sequence).

The V call is TRBV2, the J call TRBJ1-4, with 8 bases lining up with TRBD1. After removal of 6 bases from V and 2 bases from J, the junction contained 5 bases not matched to a gene. The CDR3 runs 15 residues. Germline assignment: CDR1 SNHLY and CDR2 FYNNEI. CDR3 bases: TGTGCCAGCAGACGCGACAGGGGCACTAATGAAAAACTGTTTTTT. The encoded protein is CASRRDRGTNEKLFF. Using reference TRBV2 and TRBJ1-4 for the parts outside the CDR3, the full variable domain is EPEVTQTPSHQVTQMGQEVILRCVPISNHLYFYWYRQILGQKVEFLVSFYNNEISEKSEIFDDQFSVERPDGSNFTLKIRSTKLEDSAMYFCASRRDRGTNEKLFFGSGTQLSVL.

This chain joins TRBV24-1 and TRBJ2-1; unclear D gene. V was clipped by 2 bases and J by 9 bases, with 10 bases between them. CDR1 KGHDR and CDR2 SFDVKD come from the germline V gene. The CDR3 sequence is 13 residues long. In nucleotides, the CDR3 is TGTGCCACCAGTGATTCATCGACACCTGAGCAGTTCTTC. Translation gives CATSDSSTPEQFF.

This chain uses TRBV2 with TRBJ2-2; 8 nucleotides match TRBD2. The V and J ends lost 3 bases and 6 bases, in that order; junction bases with no gene match: 6. The CDR3 covers 15 residues. The germline V gene has CDR1 SNHLY and CDR2 FYNNEI. The CDR3, as DNA: TGTGCCAGCAGTGAGGTTGGAGCGGGGGCCGGGGAGCTGTTTTTT. This gives the protein CASSEVGAGAGELFF.

This chain links TRBV6-5 with TRBJ1-2; D is undetermined. This CDR3 spans 15 amino acids. CDR1 and CDR2 (germline): MNHEY, SVGAGI. V lost 5 bases and J 6 bases, leaving 19 bases between the germline ends. Here the CDR3 DNA reads TGTGCCAGCAGTCCCCACCGAAACACACAGAATGGCTACACCTTC. Its protein product is CASSPHRNTQNGYTF.

The rearrangement links TRBV3-1 (or the pseudogene TRBV3-2) to TRBJ2-7, with 8 nucleotides matching TRBD1. This CDR3 has 16 residues. Looked up from germline, CDR1 is LGHDT and CDR2 is YNNKEL (reference sequence). V dropped 0 bases and J dropped 4; count of bases not matched to a gene: 8. Here the CDR3 DNA reads TGTGCCAGCAGCCAAGAAGAGGACAGGGATAGATACGAGCAGTACGTC. This codes for CASSQEEDRDRYEQYV.

The rearrangement uses TRBV15 and TRBJ2-6, with D perhaps TRBD1 (5 bases). The V end lost 7 bases, the J end lost 0 bases, and 13 bases lay between the germline ends. The germline V gene encodes CDR1 LNHNV and CDR2 YYDKDF (reference sequence). CDR3 length: 16 residues. CDR3 region: CATKKDTFSGANVLTF. The CDR3 region has the DNA TGTGCCACCAAAAAGGACACATTCTCTGGGGCCAACGTCCTGACTTTC.

The chain couples TRBV15 to TRBJ2-2; D is unresolved. Germline CDR1 and CDR2: LNHNV and YYDKDF (reference sequence). The CDR3 totals 13 residues. Trimming removed 9 bases from V and 4 bases from J, with 12 bases in between. The CDR3 nucleotides are TGTGCCACTGCTCCTCGAGTCACCGGGGAGCTGTTTTTT. Translating gives CATAPRVTGELFF. The whole variable domain, remainder taken from reference TRBV15 and TRBJ2-2, is DAMVIQNPRYQVTQFGKPVTLSCSQTLNHNVMYWYQQKSSQAPKLLFHYYDKDFNNEADTPDNFQSRRPNTSFCFLDIRSPGLGDTAMYLCATAPRVTGELFFGEGSRLTVL.

This sequence joins TRBV30 and TRBJ1-3, with no clear D. V lost 8 bases and J 4 bases, leaving 9 bases between the germline ends. The CDR3 covers 11 residues. Germline-derived CDR1 and CDR2 are GTSNPN and SVGIG (reference sequence). DNA of the CDR3: TGTGCCGGTCCGACAGGAAACACCATATATTTT. Residues: CAGPTGNTIYF.

This clone was seen a handful of times. Here the CDR3 reads CASTSDRGSTFF. The CDR3 coding sequence is TGTGCCAGCACCTCCGACAGGGGCTCAACTTTCTTT. The chain employs TRBV6-5 and TRBJ1-1, with 8 bases matching TRBD1. Germline CDR1 is MNHEY and CDR2 is SVGAGI. V trimming: 7 bases; J trimming: 12 bases; junction bases outside the gene matches: 10. The CDR3 is made up of 12 amino acids.

The rearrangement joins TRBV11-3 to TRBJ2-1, with 9 bases aligning to TRBD2. The length of the CDR3 is 15 residues. V was pared by 8 bases and J by 7 bases, with 12 bases of the junction left unmatched. Germline values: CDR1 SGHNT, CDR2 YENEEA. The CDR3 coding sequence is TGTGCCAGCGGTGGACGGCGGGAGGGCGTGAATGAGCAGTTCTTC. Translated: CASGGRREGVNEQFF.

The rearrangement uses TRBV5-4 and TRBJ1-2; tentatively, D is TRBD1 (5 bases). This CDR3 is built from 14 residues. CDR1 and CDR2 (germline): SGHNT, YYREEE (reference sequence). V shed 5 bases and J shed 6 bases, with 17 bases lying between them. The CDR3 region is CASSPGDSLDGYTF. In nucleotides, the CDR3 is TGTGCCAGCAGTCCGGGGGACTCGCTGGATGGCTACACCTTC.

The rearrangement uses TRBV5-1 and TRBJ1-5; TRBD1 matches 9 bases. Germline lookup yields CDR1 SGHRS and CDR2 YFSETQ. The CDR3 has 15 residues. V lost 1 base, J lost 6 bases, and 5 bases stayed unmatched. Here the CDR3 DNA reads TGCGCCAGCAGCTTGTCGGGACAGGGAGGTCAGCCCCAGCATTTT. The encoded protein is CASSLSGQGGQPQHF.

The genes are TRBV7-9 and TRBJ1-1; D may be TRBD1 (5 bases). This CDR3 is built from 15 residues. With 5 bases removed from V and 2 bases from J, the gap between germline ends came to 15 bases. The germline CDR1 and CDR2 sequences are SEHNR and FQNEAQ (reference sequence). The CDR3 nucleotides read TGTGCCAGCAGCCCACCAGAGGGACTTAACACTGAAGCTTTCTTT. It encodes CASSPPEGLNTEAFF.

The genes are TRBV27 and TRBJ1-1; D call uncertain. Per germline, CDR1 MNHEY and CDR2 SMNVEV (reference sequence). Trimming left V 5 bases short and J 0 bases short, with 7 bases between. The CDR3 totals 13 residues. Here the CDR3 reads CASSNSMNTEAFF. For the CDR3, the DNA is TGTGCCAGCAGTAATTCCATGAACACTGAAGCTTTCTTT.

This clone appeared a single time. Here the CDR3 DNA reads TGTGCCAGCAGCTTATTCCCTAGCGGGACGTACTCCTACAATGAGCAGTTCTTC. This sequence encodes CASSLFPSGTYSYNEQFF. This chain uses TRBV7-6 with TRBJ2-1, with 9 bases matching TRBD2. Per germline, CDR1 SGHVS and CDR2 FNYEAQ. J gave up 0 bases and V 2 bases, and 8 bases lay outside the gene matches. There are 18 residues in the CDR3.

For the CDR3, the DNA is TGTGCCAGCTCACAGACAGGGAATCTCTACGAGCAGTACGTC. The encoded protein is CASSQTGNLYEQYV. The chain has TRBV18 and TRBJ2-7; 7 positions agree with TRBD1. The germline gives CDR1 KGHSH, CDR2 LQKENI. The CDR3 runs to 14 residues. V gave up 4 bases and J gave up 3 bases; unmatched junction bases: 6.

The chain links TRBV10-3 to TRBJ1-1; D remains unclear. V was pared by 6 bases and J by 11 bases, with 22 bases between. Germline loops: CDR1 ENHRY, CDR2 SYGVKD. This CDR3 has 14 residues. In DNA, the CDR3 is TGTGCCATCAGGGATAGTGGAACGGAGGGTGGCGCTTTCTTT. Protein product: CAIRDSGTEGGAFF.

Details on this clone: At one of its ends the junction is not consistent with the germline gene, which may arise from a read error. This chain connects TRBV6-1 to TRBJ2-5; no reliable D call. CDR1 MNHNS and CDR2 SASEGT come from the germline V gene. This CDR3 spans 13 amino acids. CDR3 loop: CASSERSRETQYF. Written as DNA, the CDR3 is TGTGCCAGTAGTGAAAGGAGTCGGGAGACCCAGTACTTC.

This clone was recorded only once. The chain couples TRBV29-1 to TRBJ1-2; TRBD1 aligns across 7 bases. Germline CDR1 is SQVTM and CDR2 is ANQGSEA. Trimming at V came to 3 bases and at J to 7 bases, leaving 14 bases not matched to a gene. The CDR3 contains 15 residues. In nucleotides, the CDR3 is TGCAGCGTTGACCAAATTGGGAGACAGGGTTTTGGCTACACCTTC. Translation: CSVDQIGRQGFGYTF.

This rearrangement joins TRBV27 to TRBJ2-7; 12 nucleotides line up with TRBD2. The CDR3 length is 17 residues. V shed 2 bases and J 5 bases; nucleotides not matched to a gene: 10. Germline assignment: CDR1 MNHEY and CDR2 SMNVEV (reference sequence). CDR3 sequence reads: CASSLQPTSGGLDEQYF. DNA for the CDR3: TGTGCCAGCAGTTTACAACCGACTAGCGGGGGCCTCGACGAGCAGTACTTC.

V and J are TRBV7-9 and TRBJ1-1, with TRBD1 identical over 7 bases. The germline V gene has CDR1 SEHNR and CDR2 FQNEAQ (reference sequence). This CDR3 has 15 amino acids. V shed 6 bases, J shed 1 base, and the junction held 8 bases outside the gene matches. In nucleotides, the CDR3 is TGTGCCAGCAGTCGCCCACAGGGGCGGAACACTGAAGCTTTCTTT. Protein: CASSRPQGRNTEAFF.

This clone was observed a handful of times. The V gene is TRBV7-2, the J gene TRBJ2-3; D remains unclear. Germline CDR1 reads SGHTA; CDR2 reads FQGNSA. V lost 5 bases and J 0 bases, leaving 3 bases between the germline ends. There are 12 residues in the CDR3. CDR3 loop: CASSLSTDTQYF. The CDR3 DNA is TGTGCCAGCAGCCTTAGCACAGATACGCAGTATTTT.

The genes are TRBV6-4 and TRBJ2-3; the match to TRBD1 covers 7 bases. The V and J ends lost 4 bases and 3 bases, in that order; junction bases with no gene match: 10. The CDR3 totals 16 residues. Germline CDR1 MRHNA, CDR2 SNTAGT. CDR3 amino acids: CASSGGQGEGTDTQYF. The CDR3 DNA reads TGTGCCAGCAGTGGGGGCCAGGGGGAAGGAACAGATACGCAGTATTTT.

In its sample, this clone was seen a few times. V and J are TRBV9 and TRBJ2-2; D is ambiguous. V lost 0 bases and J lost 1, with 10 bases in between. CDR1 is SGDLS, CDR2 YYNGEE, per germline. This CDR3 has 16 residues. The CDR3 here is CASSVDPARNTGELFF. CDR3 bases: TGTGCCAGCAGCGTAGATCCAGCGAGGAACACCGGGGAGCTGTTTTTT.

This rearrangement joins TRBV30 to TRBJ1-4, with 7 bases fitting TRBD1. Germline V CDR1 and CDR2: GTSNPN, SVGIG (reference sequence). There are 15 residues in the CDR3. With 3 bases clipped from V and 0 bases from J, the junction kept 4 bases outside the gene matches. CDR3 coding DNA: TGTGCCTGGAGCCCGACAGGGTCAACTAATGAAAAACTGTTTTTT. This sequence encodes CAWSPTGSTNEKLFF.

The chain is built from TRBV27 and TRBJ1-5; the match to TRBD1 covers 9 bases. The trim removed 7 bases at V and 6 bases at J, leaving 1 base unmatched. This CDR3 contains 12 residues. CDR1 and CDR2 from the germline V gene are MNHEY and SMNVEV (reference sequence). This CDR3 is CASKDRGQPQHF. CDR3 DNA sequence: TGTGCCAGCAAGGACAGGGGTCAGCCCCAGCATTTT.